The 5 T cell receptor beta chains below were found in one sample sequenced in a study of OX40 agonist ivuxolimab in advanced cancers. The method was immunoSEQ multiplex PCR; TCRdb's version includes in-frame clones alone and lacks a portion of them. Of about 89,000 clones listed, about 92% are singletons. The sequences come from CD4+ or CD8+ T cells sorted from blood, collected in a trial of the OX40 agonist ivuxolimab. The receptor set was obtained from an adult with an advanced solid tumor such as melanoma, head and neck, liver or kidney cancer.

The chain joins TRBV2 to TRBJ2-1, with D perhaps matching TRBD2 (5 bases). Germline V gene lookup returns CDR1 SNHLY and CDR2 FYNNEI. Trimming took 8 bases from V and 8 from J, leaving 19 bases between them. The CDR3 runs to 14 residues. CDR3 protein: CASLRELARDEQFF. DNA for the CDR3: TGTGCCAGCCTTAGGGAGCTAGCTAGAGATGAGCAGTTCTTC.

CDR3 residues: CSAIPLGGPVYNEQFF. The CDR3 DNA sequence: TGCAGCGCTATCCCTTTAGGAGGACCAGTCTACAATGAGCAGTTCTTC. The rearrangement uses TRBV29-1 and TRBJ2-1; possible D gene TRBD2, 5 bases. Germline assignment: CDR1 SQVTM and CDR2 ANQGSEA. Trimming shortened V by 7 bases and J by 3 bases, and 22 bases separated the two germline ends. The CDR3 is 16 amino acids.

The chain uses TRBV6-5 and TRBJ2-7; D gene unclear. Germline CDR1 is MNHEY and CDR2 is SVGAGI. Trimming took off 4 bases at V and 1 base at J, with 5 bases between the two ends. CDR3 size: 12 residues. The CDR3 loop reads CASSLRSYEQYV. CDR3 coding DNA: TGTGCCAGCAGTTTAAGATCCTACGAGCAGTACGTC.

This chain uses TRBV6-5 with TRBJ1-1; D unresolved. V was trimmed by 2 bases and J by 5 bases, leaving 12 bases between them. From germline, CDR1 is MNHEY and CDR2 SVGAGI. This CDR3 comprises 14 residues. Written as DNA, the CDR3 is TGTGCCAGCAGTTACACAGCGGATTTGACTGAAGCTTTCTTT. It yields the protein CASSYTADLTEAFF.

This clone was counted a few times. The V gene is TRBV11-3, the J gene TRBJ2-7; 10 bases agree with TRBD2. Germline CDR1 SGHNT, CDR2 YENEEA. The CDR3 covers 14 residues. V was clipped by 4 bases and J by 4 bases; unmatched bases: 4. CDR3 in DNA: TGTGCCAGCAGCTCGGCTAGCGGGAGTTACGAGCAGTACGTC. Amino acids: CASSSASGSYEQYV.